One and the same sample provided the 32 T cell receptor beta chains below, sequenced in a study of T cell responses to AZD1222 COVID-19 vaccine. Profiling relied on immunoSEQ multiplex PCR, and the TCRdb table lists in-frame clones only, not all of them. The sample consists of over 50,000 clones, around 81% of them appearing once. The source was peripheral blood, collected 28 days after the second AZD1222 dose. These receptors originate from an adult who received the AZD1222 COVID-19 vaccine.

This clone appeared a single time. This sequence joins TRBV7-2 and TRBJ2-7; the D is unclear. Trimming removed 1 base at V and 4 bases at J, with 2 bases between. The germline V gene has CDR1 SGHTA and CDR2 FQGNSA. The CDR3 extends over 11 amino acids. In nucleotides, the CDR3 is TGTGCCAGCAGCTTAGAGTACGAGCAGTACTTC. As protein: CASSLEYEQYF.

The J gene is TRBJ1-5, the V gene TRBV6-2 or TRBV6-3, with TRBD1 matching over 7 bases. The CDR3 is 16 amino acids. V shed 2 bases and J 4 bases; nucleotides not matched to a gene: 8. The germline V gene has CDR1 MNHEY and CDR2 SVGEGT. The CDR3 protein is CASSYPQTGLNQPQHF. The CDR3 DNA follows: TGTGCCAGCAGTTACCCCCAGACAGGGCTTAATCAGCCCCAGCATTTT.

The chain links TRBV6-5 to TRBJ2-1; maybe TRBD2 (5 bases). The CDR3 spans 14 residues. Germline CDR1 and CDR2: MNHEY and SVGAGI. V lost 6 bases and J 6 bases, leaving 15 bases between the germline ends. CDR3 sequence: CASSPPGLFNEQFF. CDR3 nucleotides: TGTGCCAGCAGCCCCCCGGGGTTGTTCAATGAGCAGTTCTTC.

V usage is TRBV21-1 and J usage is TRBJ1-2. TRBV21-1 is termed a pseudogene. The CDR3 runs 17 residues. The CDR3 bases are TGTGCCAGCAGCGATTTGGGGGGCTCGATCAATCAATATGGCTACACCTTC. Translating it yields CASSDLGGSINQYGYTF.

The rearrangement links TRBV5-5 to TRBJ2-7; TRBD1 agrees at 7 bases. The trim removed 0 bases at V and 3 bases at J, leaving 12 bases unmatched. Germline-derived CDR1 and CDR2 are SGHKS and YYEKEE (reference sequence). The CDR3 totals 17 residues. CDR3 DNA sequence: TGTGCCAGCAGCTTGGCCCGTGGACAGGCCCGGGGCTACGAGCAGTACTTC. Residues: CASSLARGQARGYEQYF.

This clone was seen many times. The V and J genes are TRBV29-1 and TRBJ2-2; weak D call: TRBD1 (6 bases). From germline, CDR1 is SQVTM and CDR2 ANQGSEA. The CDR3 has 19 residues. Trimming removed 5 bases from V and 0 bases from J, with 25 bases in between. The CDR3 DNA reads as TGCAGCGTTTCCCCCACCATTGACAGGACATTCGCGAACACCGGGGAGCTGTTTTTT. Protein: CSVSPTIDRTFANTGELFF.

This rearrangement joins TRBV6-5 to TRBJ2-7; the D gene is possibly TRBD2 (5 bases). Between the trimmed V and J ends, which lost 3 bases and 3 bases, there was a span of 6 bases. The germline CDR1 and CDR2 sequences are MNHEY and SVGAGI. The CDR3 covers 12 residues. The CDR3 DNA reads TGTGCCAGCAGTTATGGACTCTACGAGCAGTACTTC. Translated: CASSYGLYEQYF.

This clone was recorded only once. V usage is TRBV6-2 or TRBV6-3 and J usage is TRBJ2-1, with TRBD1 identical over 8 bases. CDR1 is MNHEY and CDR2 is SVGEGT in the germline V gene. The CDR3 covers 15 residues. V shed 6 bases, J shed 3 bases, and the junction held 7 bases outside the gene matches. CDR3 loop: CASSHGTGDYNEQFF. In DNA form, the CDR3 reads TGTGCCAGCAGCCACGGGACAGGAGACTACAATGAGCAGTTCTTC.

The V gene is TRBV12-3 or TRBV12-4, the J gene TRBJ2-7; D is ambiguous. Trimming took 3 bases from V and 2 from J, leaving 5 bases between them. This CDR3 contains 12 residues. CDR3 DNA: TGTGCCAGCAGTTTTTGGACCTACGAGCAGTACTTC. Residues: CASSFWTYEQYF.

J is TRBJ2-7 and V is TRBV5-4, with 9 positions matching TRBD1. The V and J ends lost 5 bases and 5 bases, in that order; junction bases with no gene match: 8. The CDR3 consists of 14 residues. The germline gives CDR1 SGHNT, CDR2 YYREEE (reference sequence). CDR3 sequence reads: CASSGGTGYDEQYF. Written as DNA, the CDR3 is TGTGCCAGCAGTGGTGGGACAGGGTACGACGAGCAGTACTTC.

In its sample, this clone was seen a few times. The CDR3 sequence: CAGRPSGIRVTGELFF. In DNA, the CDR3 is TGTGCCGGCAGACCTAGCGGGATAAGAGTCACCGGGGAGCTGTTTTTT. V and J are TRBV30 and TRBJ2-2; 9 bases agree with TRBD2. With 8 bases clipped from V and 4 bases from J, the junction kept 14 bases outside the gene matches. This CDR3 comprises 16 residues. Germline CDR1 and CDR2: GTSNPN and SVGIG (reference sequence).

This rearrangement joins TRBV28 to TRBJ1-2; D is unclear. Trimming left V 5 bases short and J 6 bases short, with 19 bases between. Germline CDR1 reads MDHEN; CDR2 reads SYDVKM. The CDR3 loop spans 15 amino acids. The CDR3 coding sequence is TGTGCCAGCAGTCCACGATTTGAGCTAAGGAATGGCTACACCTTC. It codes for CASSPRFELRNGYTF.

This sequence joins TRBV27 and TRBJ2-7, with D maybe TRBD2 (6 bases). V gave up 5 bases and J gave up 2 bases, with 16 bases separating them. Germline CDR1 reads MNHEY; CDR2 reads SMNVEV (reference sequence). The CDR3 contains 15 residues. Here the CDR3 reads CASSPREAGAYEQYF. The CDR3, as DNA: TGTGCCAGCAGTCCCCGGGAAGCGGGCGCCTACGAGCAGTACTTC.

The chain is built from TRBV6-2 or TRBV6-3 and TRBJ2-1; TRBD2 aligns across 9 bases. Germline lookup yields CDR1 MNHEY and CDR2 SVGEGT. The CDR3 consists of 17 residues. Losses at the gene ends were 0 bases for V and 9 bases for J; bases not matched to a gene: 12. The CDR3 loop is CASSYSRGGRARSEQFF. CDR3 sequence (DNA): TGTGCCAGCAGTTACTCAAGAGGCGGGAGGGCCCGTAGTGAGCAGTTCTTC.

The table lists this clone with a few counts. The V gene is TRBV12-5, the J gene TRBJ2-2, with 10 bases lining up with TRBD1. The CDR3 loop spans 14 amino acids. V was clipped by 5 bases and J by 4 bases; unmatched bases: 1. CDR1 LGHNT and CDR2 FRNRAP come from the germline V gene. CDR3 nucleotide sequence: TGTGCTAGTGGTCGGACAGGGGGCACCGGGGAGCTGTTTTTT. This encodes CASGRTGGTGELFF. Full variable domain (outside the CDR3, taken from reference TRBV12-5 and TRBJ2-2): DARVTQTPRHKVTEMGQEVTMRCQPILGHNTVFWYRQTMMQGLELLAYFRNRAPLDDSGMPKDRFSAEMPDATLATLKIQPSEPRDSAVYFCASGRTGGTGELFFGEGSRLTVL.

The chain recombines TRBV5-4 with TRBJ2-7; weak D call: TRBD1 (6 bases). There are 14 residues in the CDR3. Trimming stripped 3 bases from V and 5 bases from J, with 15 bases between. The germline gives CDR1 SGHNT, CDR2 YYREEE (reference sequence). In DNA form, the CDR3 reads TGTGCCAGCAGCTACGTAGGGACATCCCACGAGCAGTACTTC. This codes for CASSYVGTSHEQYF.

The chain recombines TRBV28 with TRBJ1-5; D is unclear. CDR1 and CDR2 from the germline V gene are MDHEN and SYDVKM. V was cut by 7 bases and J by 3 bases, with 10 bases left in between. CDR3 length: 13 amino acids. The CDR3 bases are TGTGCCAGCATAAGCGGTCCCAATCAGCCCCAGCATTTT. It yields the protein CASISGPNQPQHF.

The V and J genes are TRBV7-9 and TRBJ2-2; D not certain. With 5 bases removed from V and 2 bases from J, the gap between germline ends came to 6 bases. Per the germline V gene, CDR1 is SEHNR and CDR2 is FQNEAQ (reference sequence). This CDR3 has 13 residues. CDR3 nucleotide sequence: TGTGCCAGCAGCCGAGAAAACACCGGGGAGCTGTTTTTT. Translating gives CASSRENTGELFF.

The DNA for the CDR3 is TGTGCCAGCAGTATAGCGGGAGGGCGGAACATTCAGTACTTC. This encodes CASSIAGGRNIQYF. J is TRBJ2-4 and V is TRBV28, with 11 nucleotides matching TRBD2. Looked up from germline, CDR1 is MDHEN and CDR2 is SYDVKM. The CDR3 spans 14 residues. J gave up 7 bases and V 5 bases, and 4 bases lay outside the gene matches.

The rearrangement uses TRBV5-1 and TRBJ1-1; maybe TRBD1 (6 bases). V lost 4 bases to trimming and J lost 6 bases, with 16 bases between them. The CDR3 runs to 14 residues. The germline gives CDR1 SGHRS, CDR2 YFSETQ. The CDR3 sequence: CASSLTGTRAEAFF. For the CDR3, the DNA is TGCGCCAGCAGCCTGACCGGGACACGGGCTGAAGCTTTCTTT.

This chain joins TRBV29-1 and TRBJ2-1; D is perhaps TRBD1 (5 bases). There are 13 residues in the CDR3. Trimming removed 8 bases from V and 0 bases from J, with 11 bases in between. Looked up from germline, CDR1 is SQVTM and CDR2 is ANQGSEA. CDR3 DNA sequence: TGCAGCTACACAGGCTACTCCTACAATGAGCAGTTCTTC. Translation: CSYTGYSYNEQFF.

The genes are TRBV18 and TRBJ1-2, with TRBD1 as a possible D gene (6 bases). Per the germline V gene, CDR1 is KGHSH and CDR2 is LQKENI. V was cut by 2 bases and J by 6 bases, with 10 bases left in between. This CDR3 spans 13 amino acids. The DNA of the CDR3 is TGTGCCAGCTCACCAGTGGGGGCGGATGGCTACACCTTC. Protein sequence: CASSPVGADGYTF.

This chain uses TRBV20-1 with TRBJ1-2, with unresolved D. This CDR3 is 12 amino acids long. Germline loops: CDR1 DFQATT, CDR2 SNEGSKA (reference sequence). V lost 3 bases and J lost 3, with 8 bases in between. The CDR3 spells CSASGGYYGYTF. The CDR3 DNA reads as TGCAGTGCTAGTGGAGGCTACTATGGCTACACCTTC.

The chain recombines TRBV27 with TRBJ2-7, with a tentative D call TRBD2 (6 bases). CDR3 length equals 20 residues. V lost 4 bases and J lost 1, with 29 bases in between. Germline V gene sequence: CDR1 MNHEY, CDR2 SMNVEV (reference sequence). CDR3 loop: CASSSINRDSHQRHSYEQYF. The CDR3 DNA is TGTGCCAGCAGTTCCATCAACCGGGACTCCCACCAGAGGCATTCCTACGAGCAGTACTTC.

V gene TRBV28 combines with J gene TRBJ2-1, with 14 bases matching TRBD2. Trimming removed 6 bases from V and 6 bases from J; junction bases left unmatched: 4. Germline V gene data show CDR1 as MDHEN and CDR2 as SYDVKM. The CDR3 has 15 amino acids. The CDR3 sequence is CASSKGLAGGNEQFF. The DNA of the CDR3 is TGTGCCAGCAGCAAAGGACTAGCGGGAGGCAATGAGCAGTTCTTC.

The V and J genes are TRBV9 and TRBJ2-3, with a tentative D call TRBD2 (5 bases). The CDR3 spans 16 residues. CDR1 and CDR2 from the germline V gene are SGDLS and YYNGEE. V was clipped by 0 bases and J by 0 bases, with 11 bases between them. CDR3 nucleotide sequence: TGTGCCAGCAGCGTAGGGAGAGGGATTAGCACAGATACGCAGTATTTT. It codes for CASSVGRGISTDTQYF.

This clone has more than one count but fewer than ten. CDR3 nucleotide sequence: TGTGCCAGCAGCTTATCCTTCGATGAGCAGTTCTTC. Its translation is CASSLSFDEQFF. The chain couples TRBV7-9 to TRBJ2-1; no definite D call. CDR1 is SEHNR, CDR2 FQNEAQ, per germline (reference sequence). V lost 2 bases and J 8 bases, leaving 7 bases between the germline ends. This CDR3 is built from 12 residues. The entire variable domain, with the rest obtained from reference TRBV7-9 and TRBJ2-1, is as follows: DTGVSQNPRHKITKRGQNVTFRCDPISEHNRLYWYRQTLGQGPEFLTYFQNEAQLEKSRLLSDRFSAERPKGSFSTLEIQRTEQGDSAMYLCASSLSFDEQFFGPGTRLTVL.

The J gene is TRBJ2-1, the V gene TRBV5-1; TRBD2 is a possible D gene (5 bases). This CDR3 has 15 amino acids. V gave up 0 bases and J gave up 1 base, with 8 bases separating them. Per the germline V gene, CDR1 is SGHRS and CDR2 is YFSETQ. DNA of the CDR3: TGCGCCAGCAGCTTGGCCGGGGTTTCCTACAATGAGCAGTTCTTC. The encoded protein is CASSLAGVSYNEQFF.

This sequence joins TRBV28 and TRBJ2-3; D not certain. Germline V gene sequence: CDR1 MDHEN, CDR2 SYDVKM. The CDR3 extends over 13 amino acids. V was cut by 5 bases and J by 2 bases, with 8 bases left in between. The CDR3 nucleotides are TGTGCCAGCAGTCCCCTTCTCACAGATACGCAGTATTTT. Protein: CASSPLLTDTQYF.

The chain has TRBV7-9 and TRBJ1-6; no clear D. CDR3 length equals 13 residues. Deletions cut 1 base from V and 7 bases from J, with 5 bases between. CDR1 SEHNR and CDR2 FQNEAQ come from the germline V gene (reference sequence). The CDR3 DNA reads as TGTGCCAGCAGCTTAGGCGGGAATTCACCCCTCCACTTT. Residues: CASSLGGNSPLHF.

The genes are TRBV29-1 and TRBJ1-1; D is possibly TRBD1 (5 bases). Germline assignment: CDR1 SQVTM and CDR2 ANQGSEA. The V and J ends lost 6 bases and 6 bases respectively, with 17 bases between them. This CDR3 is 13 amino acids long. CDR3 loop: CSVRIQGEAEAFF. The CDR3 DNA reads TGCAGCGTGCGTATACAAGGGGAGGCTGAAGCTTTCTTT.

The chain links TRBV7-2 to TRBJ1-2; D may be TRBD1 (5 bases). V lost 4 bases and J lost 4, with 10 bases in between. CDR3 length: 13 residues. CDR1 and CDR2 (germline): SGHTA, FQGNSA. CDR3 amino acids: CASSSSGTYGYTF. In DNA, the CDR3 is TGTGCCAGCAGCTCATCCGGGACCTATGGCTACACCTTC.